A single sample is the source of the 9 T cell receptor beta chains below, sequenced in a study of control samples from healthy donors and cancer patients. Some clones are missing from TCRdb's copy, which holds only in-frame ones; the method was immunoSEQ multiplex PCR. The data contain some 150,000 clones, 90% to 95% of them singletons. Sequencing was performed on blood. Source of these receptors: a man aged 35-49 years in good health.

This clone was counted once. The chain is built from TRBV15 and TRBJ1-4; no clear D. Germline V gene lookup returns CDR1 LNHNV and CDR2 YYDKDF (reference sequence). V lost 0 bases and J 6 bases, leaving 5 bases between the germline ends. CDR3 length: 13 amino acids. CDR3 amino acids: CATSRDGDEKLFF. The CDR3 coding sequence is TGTGCCACCAGCAGAGACGGTGATGAAAAACTGTTTTTT.

CDR3 coding DNA: TGCGCCAGCAGCTATACAGGGGACACTGAAGCTTTCTTT. Translating gives CASSYTGDTEAFF. This chain links TRBV5-1 with TRBJ1-1; TRBD1 agrees at 7 bases. Trimming took 3 bases from V and 3 from J; bases not matched to a gene: 2. In germline, CDR1 is SGHRS, CDR2 YFSETQ. The CDR3 length is 13 residues.

The V gene is TRBV24-1, the J gene TRBJ1-2; D possibly corresponds to TRBD1 (5 bases). Deletions cut 0 bases from V and 6 bases from J, with 10 bases between. Germline CDR1 and CDR2: KGHDR and SFDVKD. This CDR3 has 14 residues. CDR3 bases: TGTGCCACCAGTGATTTGACGGGGCTGAATGGCTACACCTTC. Encoded protein: CATSDLTGLNGYTF.

This clone was seen only once. The chain couples TRBV7-2 to TRBJ1-2; 8 bases map to TRBD1. This CDR3 comprises 18 residues. In germline, CDR1 is SGHTA, CDR2 FQGNSA. The V and J ends lost 1 base and 2 bases, in that order; junction bases with no gene match: 12. CDR3 nucleotide sequence: TGTGCCAGCAGCTTAGTCGTCCTACGTTCAGGGGGCAACTATGGCTACACCTTC. It yields the protein CASSLVVLRSGGNYGYTF.

The rearrangement joins TRBV6-1 to TRBJ1-5; the D is unclear. Germline V lookup: CDR1 MNHNS, CDR2 SASEGT. This CDR3 is 14 amino acids long. V dropped 0 bases and J dropped 3 bases, with 6 bases sitting between them. The CDR3, as DNA: TGTGCCAGCAGTGAAGCGGGCCACAATCAGCCCCAGCATTTT. This translates into CASSEAGHNQPQHF.

CDR3 amino acids: CASSRNSRTENQPQHF. Here the CDR3 DNA reads TGTGCCAGCAGTCGAAATTCCCGGACCGAAAATCAGCCCCAGCATTTT. This sequence joins TRBV4-2 and TRBJ1-5; D gene ambiguous. The V gene lost 6 bases and the J gene lost 4 bases, with 19 bases spanning the gap. CDR1 is LGHNA and CDR2 is YNFKEQ in the germline V gene. The length of the CDR3 is 16 residues.

V is TRBV13 and J is TRBJ2-7; TRBD1 might be the D (6 bases). From germline, CDR1 is PRHDT and CDR2 FYEKMQ (reference sequence). CDR3 length: 15 residues. Trimming pared 1 base from V and 6 bases from J, leaving 16 bases between. CDR3 amino acids: CASSLDPRDTLEQYF. The CDR3 coding sequence is TGTGCCAGCAGCTTAGACCCCCGGGACACCCTCGAGCAGTACTTC.

The chain recombines TRBV19 with TRBJ2-7; 8 bases fit TRBD2. The junction had 3 bases not matched to a gene; V was cut back by 4 bases and J by 7 bases. The CDR3 extends over 12 amino acids. Germline CDR1 LNHDA, CDR2 SQIVND (reference sequence). The DNA of the CDR3 is TGTGCCAGTAGTAGCGGGAGGTGGGAGCAGTACTTC. Its protein is CASSSGRWEQYF.

This chain joins TRBV9 and TRBJ2-3; the match to TRBD2 covers 10 bases. Per germline, CDR1 SGDLS and CDR2 YYNGEE. The V and J ends lost 3 bases and 0 bases, in that order; junction bases with no gene match: 1. The CDR3 loop spans 15 amino acids. The CDR3 reads CASSATSGSTDTQYF. The CDR3 nucleotides read TGTGCCAGCAGCGCGACTAGCGGGAGCACAGATACGCAGTATTTT.